The sequence of this T cell receptor beta chain was determined in a study of T cells in localized non-small cell lung cancer. Study findings and constraints: Median detection of top 100 tumor clones in adjacent lung was 57 clones.

A single count supports this clone. The antigen remains unidentified. Method: immunoSEQ multiplex PCR; TCRdb's copy keeps in-frame clones and lacks some. Among about 1,700 clones listed, 20% to 25% were seen once. In germline, CDR1 is MDHEN, CDR2 SYDVKM. V was pared by 1 base and J by 2 bases, with 16 bases between. The CDR3 has 17 amino acids. The specimen comprised normal lung tissue next to the tumor, sampled before any cancer treatment. The receptor comes from a man aged 35 to 69 with stage I lung adenocarcinoma. This chain connects TRBV28 to TRBJ2-3; no clear D gene. The CDR3 DNA is TGTGCCAGCAGTTTATTCCCCACGATGGGTGCCACAGATACGCAGTATTTT. Translation: CASSLFPTMGATDTQYF.